This TCR beta chain is drawn from a study of siplizumab effects on memory and regulatory T cells. This CDR3 has 15 amino acids. Trimming took 5 bases from V and 2 from J, leaving 12 bases between them. CDR1 and CDR2 from the germline V gene are SGHTA and FQGTGA. Using immunoSEQ multiplex PCR, the repertoire was profiled, and TCRdb retains in-frame clones only, with some absent. This table has roughly 100,000 clones, about 90% appearing once. The rearrangement links TRBV7-3 to TRBJ2-2; D possibly corresponds to TRBD1 (6 bases). The receptor's source is a human donor in good health. The sequenced material came from non-Treg CD4+ T cells sorted from blood. For the CDR3, the DNA is TGTGCCAGCAGCCAAGGGACACGTAACACCGGGGAGCTGTTTTTT. Protein product: CASSQGTRNTGELFF.